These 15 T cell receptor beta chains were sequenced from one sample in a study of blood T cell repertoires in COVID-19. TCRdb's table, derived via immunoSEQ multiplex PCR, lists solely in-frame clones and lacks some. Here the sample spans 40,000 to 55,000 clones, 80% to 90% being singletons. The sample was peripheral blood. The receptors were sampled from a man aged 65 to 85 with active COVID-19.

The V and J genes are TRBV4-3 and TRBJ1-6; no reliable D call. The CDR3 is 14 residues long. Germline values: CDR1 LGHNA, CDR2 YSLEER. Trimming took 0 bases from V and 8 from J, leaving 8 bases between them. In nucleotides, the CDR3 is TGCGCCAGCAGCCAAGAGAATGCGGATTCACCCCTCCACTTT. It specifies CASSQENADSPLHF.

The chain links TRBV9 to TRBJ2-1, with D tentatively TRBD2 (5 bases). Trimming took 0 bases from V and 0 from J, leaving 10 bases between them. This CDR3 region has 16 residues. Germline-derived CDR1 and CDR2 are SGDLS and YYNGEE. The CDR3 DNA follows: TGTGCCAGCAGCGTAGTTTCGGGAAGCTCCTACAATGAGCAGTTCTTC. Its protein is CASSVVSGSSYNEQFF.

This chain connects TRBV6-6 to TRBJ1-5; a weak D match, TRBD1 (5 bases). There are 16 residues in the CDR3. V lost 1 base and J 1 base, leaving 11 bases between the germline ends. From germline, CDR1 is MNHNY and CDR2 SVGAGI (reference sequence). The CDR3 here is CASSYYGGESNQPQHF. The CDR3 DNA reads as TGTGCCAGCAGTTACTACGGAGGGGAAAGCAATCAGCCCCAGCATTTT.

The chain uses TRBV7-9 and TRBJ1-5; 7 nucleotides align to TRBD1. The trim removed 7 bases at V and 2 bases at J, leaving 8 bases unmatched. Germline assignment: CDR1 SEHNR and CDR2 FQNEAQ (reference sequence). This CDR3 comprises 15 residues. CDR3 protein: CASNNGGTGNQPQHF. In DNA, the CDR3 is TGTGCCAGCAACAATGGAGGGACAGGCAATCAGCCCCAGCATTTT.

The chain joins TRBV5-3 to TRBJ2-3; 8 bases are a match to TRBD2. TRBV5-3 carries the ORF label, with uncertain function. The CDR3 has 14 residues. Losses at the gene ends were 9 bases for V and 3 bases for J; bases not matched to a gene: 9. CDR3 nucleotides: TGTGCCAACGGGGGGGCCGTCGGGACAGATACGCAGTATTTT. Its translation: CANGGAVGTDTQYF.

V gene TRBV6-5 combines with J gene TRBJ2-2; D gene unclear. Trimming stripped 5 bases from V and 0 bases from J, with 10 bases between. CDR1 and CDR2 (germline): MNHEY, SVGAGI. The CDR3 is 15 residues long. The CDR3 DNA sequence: TGTGCCAGCAGTAGGCGGCAGTCGAACACCGGGGAGCTGTTTTTT. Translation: CASSRRQSNTGELFF.

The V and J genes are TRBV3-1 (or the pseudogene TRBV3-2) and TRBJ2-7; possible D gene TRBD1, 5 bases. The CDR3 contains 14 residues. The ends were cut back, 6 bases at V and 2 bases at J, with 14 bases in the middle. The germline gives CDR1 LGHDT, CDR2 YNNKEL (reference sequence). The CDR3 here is CASSFLQAPYEQYF. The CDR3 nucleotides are TGTGCCAGCAGTTTTCTACAGGCACCCTACGAGCAGTACTTC.

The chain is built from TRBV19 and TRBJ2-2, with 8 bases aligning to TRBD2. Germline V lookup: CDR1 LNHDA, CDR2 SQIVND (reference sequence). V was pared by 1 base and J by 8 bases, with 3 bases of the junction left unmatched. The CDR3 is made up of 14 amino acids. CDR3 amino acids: CASSIVTSAGELFF. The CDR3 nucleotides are TGTGCCAGTAGTATAGTGACTAGCGCTGGGGAGCTGTTTTTT.

In nucleotides, the CDR3 is TGCGCCAGCAGCCAAGTAGGGACTTTGGGCAATGAGCAGTTCTTC. It translates to CASSQVGTLGNEQFF. The V gene is TRBV4-3, the J gene TRBJ2-1; D may be TRBD2 (6 bases). CDR1 is LGHNA, CDR2 YSLEER, per germline. The CDR3 covers 15 residues. V was trimmed by 1 base and J by 6 bases, leaving 13 bases between them.

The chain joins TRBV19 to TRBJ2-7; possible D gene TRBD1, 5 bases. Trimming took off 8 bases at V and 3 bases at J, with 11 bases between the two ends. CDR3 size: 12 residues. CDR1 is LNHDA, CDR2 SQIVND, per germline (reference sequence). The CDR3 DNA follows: TGTGCCAGTCAGGACATTTACTACGAGCAGTACTTC. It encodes CASQDIYYEQYF.

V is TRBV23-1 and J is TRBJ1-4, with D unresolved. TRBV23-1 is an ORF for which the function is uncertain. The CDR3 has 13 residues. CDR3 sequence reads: CANRWAGTEKLFF. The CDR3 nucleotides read TGCGCGAACAGATGGGCGGGAACGGAAAAACTGTTTTTT.

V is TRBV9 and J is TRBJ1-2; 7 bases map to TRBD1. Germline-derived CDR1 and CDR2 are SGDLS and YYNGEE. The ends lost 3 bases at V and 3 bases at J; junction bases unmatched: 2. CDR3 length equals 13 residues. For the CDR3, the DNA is TGTGCCAGCAGCGGCAGGGGGGACTATGGCTACACCTTC. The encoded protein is CASSGRGDYGYTF. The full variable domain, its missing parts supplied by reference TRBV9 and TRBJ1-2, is DSGVTQTPKHLITATGQRVTLRCSPRSGDLSVYWYQQSLDQGLQFLIQYYNGEERAKGNILERFSAQQFPDLHSELNLSSLELGDSALYFCASSGRGDYGYTFGSGTRLTVV.

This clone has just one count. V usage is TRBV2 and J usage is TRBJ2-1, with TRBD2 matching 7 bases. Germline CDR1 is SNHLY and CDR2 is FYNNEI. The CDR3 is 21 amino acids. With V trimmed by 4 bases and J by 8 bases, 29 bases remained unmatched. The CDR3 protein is CASSGERPSTGDDERGDEQFF. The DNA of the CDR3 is TGTGCCAGCAGTGGGGAGCGGCCCTCCACCGGAGACGACGAGCGGGGCGATGAGCAGTTCTTC.

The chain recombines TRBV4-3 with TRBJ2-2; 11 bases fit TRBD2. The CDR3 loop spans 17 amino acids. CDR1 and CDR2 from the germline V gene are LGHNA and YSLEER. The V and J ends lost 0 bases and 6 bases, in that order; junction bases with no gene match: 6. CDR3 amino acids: CASSQDSGGAGSGELFF. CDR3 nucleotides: TGCGCCAGCAGCCAAGATAGCGGGGGGGCCGGGTCCGGGGAGCTGTTTTTT.

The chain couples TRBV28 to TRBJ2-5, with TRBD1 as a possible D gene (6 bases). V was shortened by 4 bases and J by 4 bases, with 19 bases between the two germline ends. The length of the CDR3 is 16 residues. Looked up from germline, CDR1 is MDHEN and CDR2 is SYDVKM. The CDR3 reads CASSSPSKTGGETQYF. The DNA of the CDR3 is TGTGCCAGCAGTTCCCCCTCTAAGACAGGAGGAGAGACCCAGTACTTC.